These 31 T cell receptor beta chains share one sample of origin, sequenced in a study of a mutant IDH1 vaccine in newly diagnosed glioma. Sequencing was performed with immunoSEQ multiplex PCR; in TCRdb, only in-frame clones are kept and a portion is missing. The profile covers around 56,000 clones, with around 82% appearing a single time and 2.5% to 3.5% taken by the ten largest. Their antigens are not known. Stated time point: week 5, during vaccination. Vaccination comprised doses that each held 300 ug of mutant IDH1 20-mer peptide, plus topical imiquimod. Material: PBMCs, obtained from a glioma patient whose treatment included an IDH1 peptide vaccine. The receptors stem from a woman aged 18 to 35 with glioma. Some clones in this sample may be carry-over from other donors' samples.

This rearrangement joins TRBV9 to TRBJ2-2; TRBD1 matches 8 bases. Losses at the gene ends were 4 bases for V and 0 bases for J; bases not matched to a gene: 11. CDR1 is SGDLS, CDR2 YYNGEE, per germline. The length of the CDR3 is 18 residues. The CDR3 DNA is TGTGCCAGCAGCTTAAAACAGGGGGGCTCCTCGAACACCGGGGAGCTGTTTTTT. Protein product: CASSLKQGGSSNTGELFF.

CDR3 sequence (DNA): TGTGCCAGTAGTATCGGGGGTGACAATGAGCAGTTCTTC. Translated: CASSIGGDNEQFF. The chain carries TRBV19 and TRBJ2-1; D perhaps matches TRBD2 (6 bases). The ends were cut back, 3 bases at V and 5 bases at J, with 8 bases in the middle. The CDR3 consists of 13 residues. Germline CDR1 and CDR2: LNHDA and SQIVND (reference sequence).

The CDR3 DNA reads as TGTGCCAGCAGCGTTAACGGGGGCCGGGATACGCAGTATTTT. Amino acid sequence: CASSVNGGRDTQYF. The rearrangement links TRBV9 to TRBJ2-3, with D perhaps given as TRBD1 or TRBD2 (6 bases each). The V end was cut by 2 bases, the J end by 6 bases, with 13 bases between. In germline, CDR1 is SGDLS, CDR2 YYNGEE. This CDR3 is built from 14 residues.

This chain connects TRBV5-6 to TRBJ2-2, with 7 bases lining up with TRBD1. The trim removed 6 bases at V and 5 bases at J, leaving 13 bases unmatched. There are 16 residues in the CDR3. CDR1 is SGHDT and CDR2 is YYEEEE in the germline V gene. In nucleotides, the CDR3 is TGTGCCAGCACCCATATAGGGGGCCGAAGGACCGGGGAGCTGTTTTTT. Its translation is CASTHIGGRRTGELFF.

The chain couples TRBV30 to TRBJ2-3, with 9 bases matching TRBD2. V shed 1 base, J shed 11 bases, and the junction held 7 bases outside the gene matches. The germline gives CDR1 GTSNPN, CDR2 SVGIG (reference sequence). This CDR3 contains 13 residues. The CDR3 here is CAWSGGGRVGQYF. In nucleotides, the CDR3 is TGTGCCTGGAGTGGGGGCGGGAGGGTCGGGCAGTATTTT.

This clone was observed a single time. The chain combines TRBV5-1 with TRBJ2-7; a possible D gene is TRBD2 (5 bases). The length of the CDR3 is 13 residues. Germline CDR1 and CDR2: SGHRS and YFSETQ. V lost 4 bases to trimming and J lost 5 bases, with 13 bases between them. The DNA of the CDR3 is TGCGCCAGCAGCGTAACCGGACTGGACGAGCAGTACTTC. Translation: CASSVTGLDEQYF. The full variable domain, in which reference TRBV5-1 and TRBJ2-7 provide the parts outside the CDR3, is KAGVTQTPRYLIKTRGQQVTLSCSPISGHRSVSWYQQTPGQGLQFLFEYFSETQRNKGNFPGRFSGRQFSNSRSEMNVSTLELGDSALYLCASSVTGLDEQYFGPGTRLTVT.

DNA for the CDR3: TGTGCCAGCAGCCAAGATTTGATGGGGACTGAAGCTTTCTTT. It is translated as CASSQDLMGTEAFF. The chain couples TRBV14 to TRBJ1-1; D gene uncertain. The ends were cut back, 0 bases at V and 5 bases at J, with 10 bases in the middle. CDR1 is SGHDN, CDR2 FVKESK, per germline. This CDR3 region has 14 residues. Together with reference TRBV14 and TRBJ1-1, the CDR3 gives the full variable domain: EAGVTQFPSHSVIEKGQTVTLRCDPISGHDNLYWYRRVMGKEIKFLLHFVKESKQDESGMPNNRFLAERTGGTYSTLKVQPAELEDSGVYFCASSQDLMGTEAFFGQGTRLTVV.

The genes are TRBV29-1 and TRBJ2-5; D possibly uses TRBD1 or TRBD2 (5 bases each). The germline V gene has CDR1 SQVTM and CDR2 ANQGSEA. The germline V and J ends were trimmed by 4 bases and 5 bases, with 17 bases remaining between them. This CDR3 is built from 14 residues. The CDR3 coding sequence is TGCAGCGTTGGGGTTGGGGGAAGAATGGAGACCCAGTACTTC. It encodes CSVGVGGRMETQYF.

The gene calls are TRBV6-1 and TRBJ1-5; D not resolved. Germline assignment: CDR1 MNHNS and CDR2 SASEGT. V was trimmed by 9 bases and J by 1 base, leaving 4 bases between them. CDR3 length equals 11 residues. CDR3 residues: CASGSNQPQHF. The CDR3 nucleotides read TGTGCCAGTGGCAGCAATCAGCCCCAGCATTTT.

The chain uses TRBV4-1 and TRBJ2-7; TRBD2 aligns across 11 bases. Germline CDR1 and CDR2: MGHRA and YSYEKL. The CDR3 loop spans 17 amino acids. V shed 4 bases and J 3 bases; nucleotides not matched to a gene: 11. In DNA form, the CDR3 reads TGCGCCAGCAGCCGGCGACAGGGGCTAGCGGGAGGCTACGAGCAGTACTTC. This sequence encodes CASSRRQGLAGGYEQYF.

The rearrangement links TRBV5-4 to TRBJ1-2; TRBD1 aligns across 7 bases. Germline assignment: CDR1 SGHNT and CDR2 YYREEE (reference sequence). Trimming removed 4 bases from V and 4 bases from J; junction bases left unmatched: 13. This CDR3 is built from 16 residues. The CDR3 sequence is CASSAVSTGAGYGYTF. Here the CDR3 DNA reads TGTGCCAGCAGCGCGGTCTCTACAGGGGCCGGCTATGGCTACACCTTC. The whole variable domain, remainder taken from reference TRBV5-4 and TRBJ1-2, is ETGVTQSPTHLIKTRGQQVTLRCSSQSGHNTVSWYQQALGQGPQFIFQYYREEENGRGNFPPRFSGLQFPNYSSELNVNALELDDSALYLCASSAVSTGAGYGYTFGSGTRLTVV.

The CDR3 spells CSVEDLGRGSFF. The CDR3 DNA reads as TGCAGCGTTGAAGACCTAGGGAGGGGTTCTTTCTTT. V gene TRBV29-1 combines with J gene TRBJ1-1; D perhaps matches TRBD1 (5 bases). V lost 0 bases to trimming and J lost 12 bases, with 14 bases between them. The germline CDR1 and CDR2 sequences are SQVTM and ANQGSEA. CDR3 length: 12 residues.

This clone was picked up a small number of times. This chain connects TRBV30 to TRBJ1-5; no firm D call. Germline loops: CDR1 GTSNPN, CDR2 SVGIG (reference sequence). The CDR3 has 13 residues. V was clipped by 2 bases and J by 3 bases, with 8 bases between them. The CDR3 sequence is CAWSTGINQPQHF. In DNA, the CDR3 is TGTGCCTGGAGTACCGGGATCAATCAGCCCCAGCATTTT.

The V call is TRBV5-8, the J call TRBJ2-7; D gene ambiguous. The CDR3 is 11 amino acids. Germline V gene lookup returns CDR1 SGHTS and CDR2 YDEGEE. Between the trimmed V and J ends, which lost 2 bases and 6 bases, there was a span of 6 bases. The CDR3 region is CASSFPCEQYF. CDR3 DNA: TGTGCCAGCAGCTTTCCCTGCGAGCAGTACTTC.

The V and J genes are TRBV29-1 and TRBJ2-5, with D possibly TRBD1 on 5 matching bases. CDR3 length equals 12 residues. V was trimmed by 3 bases and J by 5 bases, leaving 10 bases between them. Germline values: CDR1 SQVTM, CDR2 ANQGSEA. CDR3 coding DNA: TGCAGCGTTGACAGGGAAGGCGAGACCCAGTACTTC. Its translation: CSVDREGETQYF.

The rearrangement links TRBV5-1 to TRBJ2-2, with TRBD2 identical over 8 bases. There are 16 residues in the CDR3. Trimming cost V 3 bases and J 4 bases; bases outside gene matches: 8. CDR1 and CDR2 from the germline V gene are SGHRS and YFSETQ. The CDR3 nucleotides are TGCGCCAGCAGCTCTCGGGGGGGTATGGGCACCGGGGAGCTGTTTTTT. Translated, it gives CASSSRGGMGTGELFF.

This chain joins TRBV19 and TRBJ2-1; 8 bases are shared with TRBD2. The V segment lost 3 bases and the J segment 1 base; nucleotides outside the gene matches: 5. The germline gives CDR1 LNHDA, CDR2 SQIVND (reference sequence). This CDR3 has 16 amino acids. The CDR3 region is CASSIQAGASYNEQFF. Written as DNA, the CDR3 is TGTGCCAGTAGTATCCAAGCGGGAGCATCCTACAATGAGCAGTTCTTC.

This clone occurred a few times. J is TRBJ1-6 and V is TRBV5-4; 9 positions agree with TRBD1. From germline, CDR1 is SGHNT and CDR2 YYREEE (reference sequence). V lost 2 bases to trimming and J lost 7 bases; unmatched junction nucleotides: 7. The CDR3 loop spans 16 amino acids. CDR3 nucleotide sequence: TGTGCCAGCAGCTTATTATCAGGGACAGGGAATTCACCCCTCCACTTT. Translated: CASSLLSGTGNSPLHF.

The count of this clone is one. The chain carries TRBV7-8 and TRBJ1-4; D is unresolved. V shed 5 bases and J shed 1 base, with 11 bases lying between them. Germline V CDR1 and CDR2: SGHVS, FQNEAQ. The CDR3 has 15 amino acids. As DNA, the CDR3 is TGTGCCAGCAGCCCCGCCCGGATAACTAATGAAAAACTGTTTTTT. Its protein product is CASSPARITNEKLFF.

The V and J genes are TRBV6-5 and TRBJ1-1; D gene ambiguous. Germline-derived CDR1 and CDR2 are MNHEY and SVGAGI. Trimming left V 6 bases short and J 3 bases short, with 17 bases between. The CDR3 is made up of 15 amino acids. CDR3 sequence reads: CASRRVRPSYTEAFF. DNA for the CDR3: TGTGCCAGCAGAAGGGTACGCCCCTCGTACACTGAAGCTTTCTTT.

This clone was counted only a few times. This chain uses TRBV2 with TRBJ1-1, with D perhaps matching TRBD1 (5 bases). Germline CDR1 SNHLY, CDR2 FYNNEI. The CDR3 length is 13 residues. V lost 4 bases, J lost 3 bases, and 9 bases lay in between. The CDR3 protein is CASSVDTDTEAFF. The CDR3, as DNA: TGTGCCAGCAGTGTGGACACAGACACTGAAGCTTTCTTT.

The V call is TRBV19, the J call TRBJ2-5, with a weak D call TRBD2 (5 bases). Germline V gene lookup returns CDR1 LNHDA and CDR2 SQIVND (reference sequence). This CDR3 has 13 residues. The germline V and J ends were trimmed by 6 bases and 7 bases, with 15 bases remaining between them. The CDR3: CASREYSGGTQYF. For the CDR3, the DNA is TGTGCCAGTAGGGAGTACAGTGGAGGGACCCAGTACTTC.

This clone has just one count. The J gene is TRBJ2-3, the V gene TRBV12-5; D gene ambiguous. Germline V CDR1 and CDR2: LGHNT, FRNRAP. The CDR3 is 12 amino acids. V was cut by 6 bases and J by 0 bases, with 4 bases left in between. The CDR3 nucleotides read TGTGCTAGTGGCCGCAGCACAGATACGCAGTATTTT. Residues: CASGRSTDTQYF.

The chain recombines TRBV27 with TRBJ2-1; D uncertain. Per germline, CDR1 MNHEY and CDR2 SMNVEV (reference sequence). The CDR3 runs to 13 residues. Trimming took off 0 bases at V and 5 bases at J, with 5 bases between the two ends. The CDR3 reads CASSLSINNEQFF. The CDR3, as DNA: TGTGCCAGCAGTTTATCAATCAACAATGAGCAGTTCTTC.

The chain recombines TRBV27 with TRBJ2-7; 14 bases match TRBD2. There are 18 residues in the CDR3. Germline loops: CDR1 MNHEY, CDR2 SMNVEV (reference sequence). V lost 3 bases and J lost 2; bases outside the gene matches: 9. DNA for the CDR3: TGTGCCAGCAGTTTCCAGGGACTAGCGGGAGAAGTGCCCTACGAGCAGTACTTC. The encoded protein is CASSFQGLAGEVPYEQYF.

This sequence joins TRBV4-1 and TRBJ1-2, with unresolved D. Trimming took 0 bases from V and 8 from J, leaving 13 bases between them. Germline-derived CDR1 and CDR2 are MGHRA and YSYEKL. CDR3 length equals 14 residues. CDR3 loop: CASSQEGSVYGYTF. The DNA of the CDR3 is TGCGCCAGCAGCCAAGAAGGGAGCGTTTACGGCTACACCTTC.

This clone has a single count. The chain links TRBV4-3 to TRBJ2-4; D ambiguous. The V end was cut by 1 base, the J end by 0 bases, with 13 bases between. This CDR3 region has 17 residues. Germline-derived CDR1 and CDR2 are LGHNA and YSLEER. The CDR3 sequence: CASSQGNRWLAKNIQYF. CDR3 nucleotides: TGCGCCAGCAGCCAAGGCAATCGGTGGTTAGCCAAAAACATTCAGTACTTC.

About this clone itself: Germline is not matched at one junction end, which may reflect a read error. The chain employs TRBV4-3 and TRBJ2-2; 7 positions match TRBD1. The CDR3 runs to 14 residues. Germline lookup yields CDR1 LGHNA and CDR2 YSLEER. CDR3 DNA sequence: TGCGCCAGCAGTCAAGACAGGGCGGTCGGGGAGCTGTTTTTT. Its protein product is CASSQDRAVGELFF.

This chain joins TRBV6-1 and TRBJ2-5; D is possibly TRBD1 (6 bases). Trimming took 4 bases from V and 0 from J, leaving 12 bases between them. The CDR3 extends over 15 amino acids. Germline V CDR1 and CDR2: MNHNS, SASEGT. The CDR3 bases are TGTGCCAGCAGTGGGTTTACAGGGTACCAAGAGACCCAGTACTTC. Translating it yields CASSGFTGYQETQYF.

This chain uses TRBV4-1 with TRBJ2-5; D perhaps matches TRBD2 (7 bases). There are 15 residues in the CDR3. V lost 0 bases and J lost 5, with 13 bases in between. Germline V gives CDR1 MGHRA, CDR2 YSYEKL. As DNA, the CDR3 is TGCGCCAGCAGCCAAGATGGGGGGGGCCTGGAGACCCAGTACTTC. Translating gives CASSQDGGGLETQYF.

The V gene is TRBV2, the J gene TRBJ2-5, with D unclear. V was shortened by 8 bases and J by 11 bases, with 12 bases between the two germline ends. The V gene's germline CDR1 is SNHLY and CDR2 FYNNEI. This CDR3 has 10 amino acids. The CDR3 bases are TGTGCCAGCCGCCGAATCCAGCAGTACTTC. It encodes CASRRIQQYF.